This TCR beta chain is drawn from a study of blood T cell repertoires in COVID-19. Study-level background: T cells, B-cell-depleted T cells, or PBMCs provided the cDNA or gDNA that served as material.

This study enrolled people aged 18 to 89 from approximately 25 US geographic areas. Clinical histories supplied by participants themselves formed the basis of cohort assignment. Recovered status applied to Cohort 3 donors who had two consecutive negative PCRs. It also applied to those with clearance or with symptom resolution. V lost 4 bases, J lost 5 bases, and 4 bases stayed unmatched. Germline CDR1 LGHNA, CDR2 YSLEER. The CDR3 is 14 amino acids. Profiling relied on immunoSEQ multiplex PCR, and the TCRdb table lists in-frame clones only, not all of them. The repertoire consists of about 150,000 clones, with 84% occurring once and the leading ten covering about 8%.

The sequence came from a woman between 45 and 60 years old who had recovered from COVID-19. This chain uses TRBV4-3 with TRBJ1-1, with 10 bases aligning to TRBD1. Sequenced: PBMCs or T cells enriched from blood (not recorded which). DNA of the CDR3: TGCGCCAGCAGCCCAGACAGGGGGCTTACTGAAGCTTTCTTT. This sequence encodes CASSPDRGLTEAFF.